The clone carrying this T cell receptor (beta chain) appeared many times. The antigen is undetermined. The data were obtained in a study of T cells after yellow fever vaccination. At the level of the study: Preparation of fractions with low cell numbers was performed using SMART-Seq v4 Ultra Low Input. Points from the study as a whole: The study noted that FACS-sorted repertoires could contain abundant clonotypes contaminating from the bulk population. After the booster, approximately 96% of CD4 and 88% of CD8 primary-response clones were re-detected.

The CDR3 has 13 amino acids. The V end lost 3 bases, the J end lost 5 bases, and 10 bases lay between the germline ends. CDR1 SQVTM and CDR2 ANQGSEA come from the germline V gene. Template-switching 5'RACE yielded the TCR cDNA; a universal primer site and UMIs were added in the process. TCRdb re-called the 5' RACE reads through MiXCR, storing one row per CDR3 protein. The data contain 120,000 to 150,000 distinct CDR3 sequences, roughly 8% of them seen just once; the ten biggest clones take up 0.73%. The sequence came from a man aged 30-40 years who received the YFV17D yellow fever vaccine. The chain is built from TRBV29-1 and TRBJ2-2; D is unresolved. The sample consisted of CD4+ T cells sorted from PBMCs, taken 5 days after the yellow fever booster vaccination. The CDR3 reads CSVDLFGTGELFF. DNA of the CDR3: TGCAGCGTTGACCTCTTCGGTACCGGGGAGCTGTTTTTT.